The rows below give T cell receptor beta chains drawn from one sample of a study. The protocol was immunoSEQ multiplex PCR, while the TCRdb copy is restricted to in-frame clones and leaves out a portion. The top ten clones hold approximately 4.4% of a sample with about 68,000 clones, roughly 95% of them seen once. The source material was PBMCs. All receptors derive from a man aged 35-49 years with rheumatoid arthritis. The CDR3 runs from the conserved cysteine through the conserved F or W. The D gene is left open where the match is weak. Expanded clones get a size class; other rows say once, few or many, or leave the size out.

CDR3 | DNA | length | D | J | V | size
CASSFGAQAIQYF | TGTGCCAGCAGTTTTGGCGCCCAGGCCATTCAGTACTTC | 13 | NA | TRBJ2-4 | TRBV27 | NA
CASSLLGGEMNTEAFF | TGTGCCAGCAGCTTATTGGGCGGAGAAATGAACACTGAAGCTTTCTTT | 16 | NA | TRBJ1-1 | TRBV11-2 | NA
CASSSGLAGVGDNEQFF | TGCGCCAGCAGCTCCGGACTAGCGGGAGTAGGAGACAATGAGCAGTTCTTC | 17 | TRBD2 | TRBJ2-1 | TRBV5-1 | NA
CASSQDRTGGQTWETEAFF | TGCGCCAGCAGCCAAGACAGGACAGGGGGTCAAACCTGGGAGACTGAAGCTTTCTTT | 19 | TRBD1 | TRBJ1-1 | TRBV4-1 | NA
CASSILQGKNSPLHF | TGTGCCAGTAGTATACTCCAGGGAAAAAATTCACCCCTCCACTTT | 15 | NA | TRBJ1-6 | TRBV19 | NA
CASSKEGTGGRTDTQYF | TGTGCCAGCAGCAAAGAGGGGACAGGGGGCCGCACAGATACGCAGTATTTT | 17 | NA | TRBJ2-3 | TRBV21-1 | NA
CASSGRSGGASTDTQYF | TGTGCCAGCAGCGGCAGGAGCGGGGGGGCCTCCACAGATACGCAGTATTTT | 17 | TRBD2 | TRBJ2-3 | TRBV11-2 | NA
CAWSVRGTDTQYF | TGTGCCTGGTCAGTTAGGGGCACAGATACGCAGTATTTT | 13 | NA | TRBJ2-3 | TRBV30 | NA
CASSAKGDAPLHF | TGTGCCAGCAGCGCCAAGGGCGATGCACCCCTCCACTTT | 13 | NA | TRBJ1-6 | TRBV7-2 | once
CATSRKTMTGREQYF | TGTGCCACCAGCAGGAAGACAATGACAGGGCGCGAGCAGTACTTC | 15 | TRBD1 | TRBJ2-7 | TRBV15 | NA
CASRRVLTGELFF | TGTGCCAGCAGGAGGGTTTTGACCGGGGAGCTGTTTTTT | 13 | NA | TRBJ2-2 | TRBV6-6 | NA
CASSLDGSVAYGYTF | TGCGCCAGCAGCTTGGACGGATCGGTGGCCTATGGCTACACCTTC | 15 | NA | TRBJ1-2 | TRBV5-1 | NA
CASSQYPWGQLNTGANVLTF | TGCGCCAGCAGCCAGTACCCATGGGGACAGCTTAACACTGGGGCCAACGTCCTGACTTTC | 20 | TRBD1 | TRBJ2-6 | TRBV4-1 | NA
CASIEQETQYF | TGTGCCAGCATCGAGCAAGAGACCCAGTACTTC | 11 | NA | TRBJ2-5 | TRBV28 | NA
CASAAFSGNTIYF | TGTGCCAGCGCGGCGTTCTCTGGAAACACCATATATTTT | 13 | NA | TRBJ1-3 | TRBV2 | NA
CASSFPPEAFF | TGTGCCAGCAGTTTCCCGCCTGAAGCTTTCTTT | 11 | NA | TRBJ1-1 | TRBV28 | NA
CASTEAGTRYNEQFF | TGCGCCAGTACGGAGGCCGGGACTAGATACAATGAGCAGTTCTTC | 15 | TRBD2 | TRBJ2-1 | TRBV5-1 | once
CASSLEGTGKTEAFF | TGTGCCAGCAGTTTAGAAGGGACAGGGAAGACTGAAGCTTTCTTT | 15 | TRBD1 | TRBJ1-1 | TRBV27 | NA
CASSSNSGYEQYF | TGTGCCAGCAGCTCCAATAGCGGATACGAGCAGTACTTC | 13 | NA | TRBJ2-7 | TRBV7-2 | NA
CASKLDRHQPQHF | TGTGCCAGCAAATTAGACCGGCATCAGCCCCAGCATTTT | 13 | NA | TRBJ1-5 | TRBV6-5 | NA
CASKASGARGYTF | TGTGCCAGCAAAGCTTCAGGGGCGAGAGGCTACACCTTC | 13 | NA | TRBJ1-2 | TRBV28 | NA
CATSGTSGSGRYNEQFF | TGTGCCACCAGTGGAACTAGCGGGAGCGGTAGGTACAATGAGCAGTTCTTC | 17 | TRBD2 | TRBJ2-1 | TRBV24-1 | NA
CASSQSDREVGAFF | TGTGCCAGCTCACAAAGCGACAGGGAGGTTGGCGCTTTCTTT | 14 | TRBD1 | TRBJ1-1 | TRBV18 | NA
CASSADGYSGANVLTF | TGTGCCAGCAGCGCAGACGGCTACTCTGGGGCCAACGTCCTGACTTTC | 16 | NA | TRBJ2-6 | TRBV7-3 | NA
CASSLWGTSNYGYTF | TGTGCCAGCAGCTTGTGGGGGACTTCTAACTATGGCTACACCTTC | 15 | NA | TRBJ1-2 | TRBV5-6 | NA
CASSHRSSYNEQFF | TGTGCCAGCTCACACAGGAGCTCCTACAATGAGCAGTTCTTC | 14 | NA | TRBJ2-1 | TRBV18 | NA
CATSDPPGGRSTDTQYF | TGTGCCACCAGTGACCCCCCCGGCGGGCGGAGCACAGATACGCAGTATTTT | 17 | NA | TRBJ2-3 | TRBV24-1 | NA
CASSPRTGGSYEQYF | TGTGCCAGCAGCCCCCGGACAGGGGGAAGCTACGAGCAGTACTTC | 15 | TRBD1 | TRBJ2-7 | TRBV7-9 | NA
CASSVGLAGSSYNEQFF | TGTGCCAGCAGCGTAGGTCTAGCGGGGAGCTCCTACAATGAGCAGTTCTTC | 17 | TRBD2 | TRBJ2-1 | TRBV9 | NA
CSAKQVPEQYF | TGCAGTGCTAAACAGGTCCCCGAGCAGTACTTC | 11 | NA | TRBJ2-7 | TRBV20-1 | NA
CASTPGYQRRDEQFF | TGTGCCAGCACCCCGGGGTACCAAAGACGGGATGAGCAGTTCTTC | 15 | NA | TRBJ2-1 | TRBV6-5 | NA
CAILDDTGYTEAFF | TGTGCCATCCTAGATGATACAGGGTACACTGAAGCTTTCTTT | 14 | NA | TRBJ1-1 | TRBV10-3 | NA
CASSRPTQGAATEAFF | TGTGCCAGCAGCCGTCCGACTCAGGGGGCGGCTACTGAAGCTTTCTTT | 16 | TRBD1 | TRBJ1-1 | TRBV3-1/TRBV3-2 | NA
CASSPRQAEAFF | TGTGCCAGCTCACCAAGACAGGCTGAAGCTTTCTTT | 12 | NA | TRBJ1-1 | TRBV18 | NA
CASSANRFSSYNSPLHF | TGTGCCAGCAGCGCCAACAGATTTAGCTCCTATAATTCACCCCTCCACTTT | 17 | NA | TRBJ1-6 | TRBV5-8 | NA
CASSTQGANYGYTF | TGTGCCAGCAGTACACAGGGGGCGAACTATGGCTACACCTTC | 14 | TRBD1 | TRBJ1-2 | TRBV2 | NA
CASSGLPGAPVGEQYF | TGTGCCAGCAGCGGACTACCAGGGGCGCCGGTCGGCGAGCAGTACTTC | 16 | NA | TRBJ2-7 | TRBV9 | NA
CASSSPGTMNTEAFF | TGTGCCAGCAGCTCACCCGGGACCATGAACACTGAAGCTTTCTTT | 15 | NA | TRBJ1-1 | TRBV13 | once
CAISEGSGGTDTQYF | TGTGCCATCAGTGAGGGTAGCGGGGGCACAGATACGCAGTATTTT | 15 | TRBD2 | TRBJ2-3 | TRBV10-3 | NA
CASSVTGEGDTQYF | TGTGCCAGCAGCGTGACAGGGGAAGGAGATACGCAGTATTTT | 14 | TRBD1 | TRBJ2-3 | TRBV7-3 | NA
CASSYSSGITDEQYF | TGTGCCAGCAGTTACTCTAGCGGGATTACGGACGAGCAGTACTTC | 15 | TRBD2 | TRBJ2-7 | TRBV6-2/TRBV6-3 | NA
CSVEEIMNTEAFF | TGCAGCGTTGAAGAGATAATGAACACTGAAGCTTTCTTT | 13 | NA | TRBJ1-1 | TRBV29-1 | once
CASQGETQYF | TGCGCCAGCCAAGGGGAGACCCAGTACTTC | 10 | NA | TRBJ2-5 | TRBV5-1 | NA
CASRGGVIDTQYF | TGTGCCTCCCGAGGGGGAGTAATAGATACGCAGTATTTT | 13 | NA | TRBJ2-3 | TRBV27 | NA
CASTPGTYNEQFF | TGTGCCAGCACCCCCGGGACTTATAATGAGCAGTTCTTC | 13 | NA | TRBJ2-1 | TRBV9 | NA
CARRTEDPYEQYF | TGCGCCAGGAGGACAGAAGACCCCTACGAGCAGTACTTC | 13 | NA | TRBJ2-7 | TRBV5-1 | NA
CASSFGGISADTEAFF | TGTGCCAGCAGCTTCGGGGGGATTTCGGCGGACACTGAAGCTTTCTTT | 16 | NA | TRBJ1-1 | TRBV7-2 | NA
CASKVGRVHEQYF | TGTGCCAGCAAGGTAGGCAGGGTACACGAGCAGTACTTC | 13 | NA | TRBJ2-7 | TRBV6-5 | NA
CASSQGLSILTGELFF | TGTGCCAGCAGCCAAGGGCTAAGTATCCTCACCGGGGAGCTGTTTTTT | 16 | NA | TRBJ2-2 | TRBV14 | NA
CASSLGQGRGYTF | TGTGCCAGCAGCTTAGGACAGGGACGGGGCTACACCTTC | 13 | TRBD1 | TRBJ1-2 | TRBV7-2 | NA
CASSPLITRQDTEAFF | TGTGCCAGCTCACCACTTATTACCCGACAGGACACTGAAGCTTTCTTT | 16 | NA | TRBJ1-1 | TRBV18 | NA
CASNPRGRSYGYTF | TGTGCCAGCAACCCGAGGGGGAGATCTTATGGCTACACCTTC | 14 | NA | TRBJ1-2 | TRBV6-5 | once
CASSIGPNSGNTIYF | TGTGCCAGTAGTATAGGGCCGAACTCTGGAAACACCATATATTTT | 15 | NA | TRBJ1-3 | TRBV19 | NA
CASSAWGAEEKLFF | TGTGCCAGCAGCGCGTGGGGTGCGGAAGAAAAACTGTTTTTT | 14 | NA | TRBJ1-4 | TRBV7-9 | few
CASSARTGLETQYF | TGTGCCAGCTCCGCGAGGACAGGGCTGGAGACCCAGTACTTC | 14 | TRBD1 | TRBJ2-5 | TRBV5-6 | NA
CASNYDRTNYGYTF | TGTGCCAGCAACTACGACAGGACTAACTATGGCTACACCTTC | 14 | NA | TRBJ1-2 | TRBV5-4 | NA
CAWSFETGSYEQYF | TGTGCCTGGAGTTTCGAGACAGGGTCCTACGAGCAGTACTTC | 14 | TRBD1 | TRBJ2-7 | TRBV30 | NA
CASSLEGQTKTQYF | TGTGCCAGCAGCTTAGAAGGCCAAACGAAGACGCAGTATTTT | 14 | NA | TRBJ2-3 | TRBV7-9 | NA
CASSTPRDSPRGTDTQYF | TGTGCCAGCAGTACACCCCGGGACAGCCCGAGGGGCACAGATACGCAGTATTTT | 18 | TRBD1 | TRBJ2-3 | TRBV25-1 | NA